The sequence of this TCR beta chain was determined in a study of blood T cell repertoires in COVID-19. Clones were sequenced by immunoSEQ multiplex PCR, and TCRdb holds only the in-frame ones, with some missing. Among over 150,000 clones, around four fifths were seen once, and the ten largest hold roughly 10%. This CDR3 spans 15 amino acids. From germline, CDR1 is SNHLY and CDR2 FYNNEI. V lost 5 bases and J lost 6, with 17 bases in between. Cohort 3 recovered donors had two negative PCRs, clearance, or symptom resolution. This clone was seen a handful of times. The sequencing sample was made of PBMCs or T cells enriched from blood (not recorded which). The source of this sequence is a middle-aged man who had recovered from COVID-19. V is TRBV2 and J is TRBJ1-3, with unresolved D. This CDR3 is CASSSLLGAENTIYF. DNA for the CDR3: TGTGCCAGCAGTTCTCTCCTGGGAGCGGAAAACACCATATATTTT.